This paragraph covers one TCR beta chain sequence. The data belong to a study of blood T cell repertoires in COVID-19. For the study at large: COVID-19 samples collected from the United States, Italy and Spain covered acute and convalescent phases. The analysed material was cDNA or gDNA that came from T cells, B-cell-depleted T cells, or PBMCs.

Trimming shortened V by 0 bases and J by 0 bases, and 10 bases separated the two germline ends. Germline V lookup: CDR1 SGHRS, CDR2 YFSETQ. This CDR3 region has 17 residues. How the authors handled the data: How many nucleated cells were present was estimated from reference gene primer amplification. Repertoires were generated with immunoSEQ multiplex PCR, while TCRdb's copy carries only in-frame clones and drops some. D and trimming come from the DNA, and the V and J calls and clone size come from that table. The sample contains 200,000 or so clones, over 75% of which appear only once. Specimen: peripheral blood. The chain employs TRBV5-1 and TRBJ1-6; D call uncertain. The TCR comes from a human donor in a cohort sampled during active COVID-19. CDR3 DNA: TGCGCCAGCAGCTTGGTACAGCCGTCCTCCTATAATTCACCCCTCCACTTT. It specifies CASSLVQPSSYNSPLHF.